The 31 T cell receptor beta chains reported below all come from one sample, sequenced in a study of blood T cell repertoires in COVID-19. Produced via immunoSEQ multiplex PCR; TCRdb's table is partial and in-frame only. Altogether around 250,000 clones are present, approximately 91% being singletons, with the ten largest covering about 0.94%. What was sequenced was peripheral blood. Source of these receptors: a woman aged 40 to 50 who had recovered from COVID-19.

CDR3 in DNA: TGTGCCAGCAGCCTTGGACAGACTTACACTGAAGCTTTCTTT. Protein product: CASSLGQTYTEAFF. The V call is TRBV3-1 (or the pseudogene TRBV3-2), the J call TRBJ1-1, with D tentatively TRBD1 (6 bases). V lost 4 bases, J lost 3 bases, and 12 bases lay in between. The CDR3 length is 14 residues. Per the germline V gene, CDR1 is LGHDT and CDR2 is YNNKEL (reference sequence).

Here the CDR3 DNA reads TGTGCCAGCAGTCCCCGGGGGGGCACAGATACGCAGTATTTT. This gives the protein CASSPRGGTDTQYF. V usage is TRBV6-5 and J usage is TRBJ2-3; 7 bases map to TRBD2. Germline CDR1 is MNHEY and CDR2 is SVGAGI. The CDR3 loop spans 14 amino acids. Trimming took 5 bases from V and 1 from J; bases not matched to a gene: 3.

The rearrangement links TRBV7-2 to TRBJ2-6, with 8 bases that match TRBD1. This CDR3 region has 15 residues. Germline trimming cut 5 bases from V and 2 bases from J; bases unmatched to any gene: 2. The germline V gene has CDR1 SGHTA and CDR2 FQGNSA. The CDR3 nucleotides are TGTGCCAGCAGCGCACAGGGGGCTGGGGCCAACGTCCTGACTTTC. Translated, it gives CASSAQGAGANVLTF.

The rearrangement uses TRBV4-1 and TRBJ2-7; TRBD2 aligns across 7 bases. Looked up from germline, CDR1 is MGHRA and CDR2 is YSYEKL. This CDR3 comprises 15 residues. J gave up 4 bases and V 8 bases, and 14 bases lay outside the gene matches. The CDR3 nucleotides read TGCGCCAGCTCGGTCGGGGCTAGCGGACTATACGAGCAGTACTTC. It translates to CASSVGASGLYEQYF.

This chain uses TRBV4-1 with TRBJ2-7; perhaps TRBD1 as D (5 bases). Trimming cost V 1 base and J 4 bases, with 14 bases left between them. The germline V gene encodes CDR1 MGHRA and CDR2 YSYEKL. The CDR3 length is 15 residues. CDR3 region: CASSQGLQVPYEQYF. For the CDR3, the DNA is TGCGCCAGCAGCCAAGGTTTACAGGTTCCGTACGAGCAGTACTTC.

The chain has TRBV10-2 and TRBJ2-3, with D perhaps TRBD2 (6 bases). This CDR3 spans 13 amino acids. With 6 bases removed from V and 2 bases from J, the gap between germline ends came to 9 bases. Germline-derived CDR1 and CDR2 are WSHSY and SAAADI. In DNA, the CDR3 is TGCGCCAGCAGGACTAGTGCCACAGATACGCAGTATTTT. Translating gives CASRTSATDTQYF.

V gene TRBV27 combines with J gene TRBJ2-5; D gene ambiguous. CDR1 MNHEY and CDR2 SMNVEV come from the germline V gene (reference sequence). This CDR3 comprises 13 residues. V was cut by 4 bases and J by 1 base, with 7 bases left in between. In DNA, the CDR3 is TGTGCCAGCAGTTCCCCATCCCAAGAGACCCAGTACTTC. Amino acid sequence: CASSSPSQETQYF.

The J gene is TRBJ2-3, the V gene TRBV5-5; D might be TRBD1 (5 bases). Germline V lookup: CDR1 SGHKS, CDR2 YYEKEE (reference sequence). V lost 0 bases and J lost 5, with 13 bases in between. The CDR3 consists of 15 residues. The CDR3 region is CASSLGQQDGDTQYF. The CDR3 nucleotides are TGTGCCAGCAGCTTGGGACAGCAGGATGGAGATACGCAGTATTTT.

The chain has TRBV5-1 and TRBJ2-1; tentatively, D is TRBD2 (6 bases). Germline assignment: CDR1 SGHRS and CDR2 YFSETQ. Trimming took off 6 bases at V and 9 bases at J, with 19 bases between the two ends. The CDR3 covers 14 residues. CDR3 in amino acids: CASNGGTHGREQFF. Here the CDR3 DNA reads TGCGCCAGCAATGGGGGGACCCACGGGCGTGAGCAGTTCTTC.

This clone was observed a single time. J is TRBJ1-2 and V is TRBV13; 9 bases are a match to TRBD1. Trimming removed 5 bases from V and 4 bases from J; junction bases left unmatched: 17. Germline V CDR1 and CDR2: PRHDT, FYEKMQ (reference sequence). The CDR3 sequence is 18 residues long. The CDR3 reads CASSDNRGRVLGVYGYTF. CDR3 nucleotide sequence: TGTGCCAGCAGCGACAACAGGGGGCGCGTTCTGGGTGTCTATGGCTACACCTTC.

The chain employs TRBV28 and TRBJ2-7; D might be TRBD1 (6 bases). The V and J ends lost 8 bases and 2 bases respectively, with 10 bases between them. From germline, CDR1 is MDHEN and CDR2 SYDVKM. This CDR3 has 12 amino acids. The DNA of the CDR3 is TGTGCCAGCGGTACAGGGACCTACGAGCAGTACTTC. It yields the protein CASGTGTYEQYF.

V usage is TRBV28 and J usage is TRBJ1-3, with 7 bases lining up with TRBD1. The V gene end was trimmed by 3 bases and the J gene end by 0 bases; junction bases not matched to a gene: 11. Germline CDR1 and CDR2: MDHEN and SYDVKM. The CDR3 is made up of 18 amino acids. The CDR3 region has the DNA TGTGCCAGCAGTTTCCCCCAGGGACAGATCGTCTCTGGAAACACCATATATTTT. It specifies CASSFPQGQIVSGNTIYF.

The rearrangement uses TRBV28 and TRBJ1-5, with unresolved D. Looked up from germline, CDR1 is MDHEN and CDR2 is SYDVKM. The CDR3 is 12 residues long. The V and J ends lost 8 bases and 1 base respectively, with 6 bases between them. The CDR3 reads CASGVSNQPQHF. The CDR3 DNA follows: TGTGCCAGCGGAGTAAGCAATCAGCCCCAGCATTTT.

Remarks on this clone: The same CDR3 also results from other DNA sequences found in this sample. The chain carries TRBV4-2 and TRBJ2-7, with 10 bases matching TRBD2. Germline CDR1 and CDR2: LGHNA and YNFKEQ. The V gene end was trimmed by 0 bases and the J gene end by 0 bases; junction bases not matched to a gene: 2. The CDR3 is 16 residues long. CDR3 nucleotides: TGTGCCAGCAGCCAAGAAGCTAGCGGGAGCTCCTACGAGCAGTACTTC. Amino acids: CASSQEASGSSYEQYF.

The rearrangement joins TRBV14 to TRBJ1-2; no reliable D call. Trimming cost V 4 bases and J 8 bases, with 11 bases left between them. CDR3 length: 12 amino acids. Germline lookup yields CDR1 SGHDN and CDR2 FVKESK. The CDR3 loop reads CASSLSGEGYTF. CDR3 sequence (DNA): TGTGCCAGCAGCCTAAGCGGGGAAGGCTACACCTTC.

J is TRBJ2-1 and V is TRBV27, with 9 bases aligning to TRBD1. From germline, CDR1 is MNHEY and CDR2 SMNVEV (reference sequence). V was pared by 2 bases and J by 6 bases, with 14 bases of the junction left unmatched. The CDR3 runs 18 residues. The CDR3 DNA sequence: TGTGCCAGCAGTTTACGCCCTTACCGGGACAGGGAAAGCAATGAGCAGTTCTTC. Translation gives CASSLRPYRDRESNEQFF.

Here the CDR3 DNA reads TGTGCCGCTATGGGTGCAGGCCAAGAGACCCAGTACTTC. Protein product: CAAMGAGQETQYF. The V and J genes are TRBV2 and TRBJ2-5; unclear D gene. The CDR3 covers 13 residues. Per the germline V gene, CDR1 is SNHLY and CDR2 is FYNNEI. V was cut by 11 bases and J by 1 base, with 14 bases left in between.

This clone was detected a few times. The chain joins TRBV6-5 to TRBJ2-1; 10 nucleotides line up with TRBD2. This CDR3 is built from 14 residues. Germline V gives CDR1 MNHEY, CDR2 SVGAGI. V was pared by 6 bases and J by 7 bases, with 6 bases of the junction left unmatched. CDR3 amino acids: CASRASGRVNEQFF. CDR3 coding DNA: TGTGCCAGCAGAGCCAGCGGGAGGGTAAATGAGCAGTTCTTC.

This chain connects TRBV5-1 to TRBJ2-1; 12 bases are a match to TRBD2. The length of the CDR3 is 17 residues. J was trimmed by 6 bases and V by 4 bases; bases with no gene match: 11. Germline CDR1 SGHRS, CDR2 YFSETQ. The CDR3 bases are TGCGCCAGCAGCCCACGGTCGACTAGCGGGAGTAGCAATGAGCAGTTCTTC. Translation: CASSPRSTSGSSNEQFF. The full variable domain, in which reference TRBV5-1 and TRBJ2-1 provide the parts outside the CDR3, is KAGVTQTPRYLIKTRGQQVTLSCSPISGHRSVSWYQQTPGQGLQFLFEYFSETQRNKGNFPGRFSGRQFSNSRSEMNVSTLELGDSALYLCASSPRSTSGSSNEQFFGPGTRLTVL.

The chain has TRBV7-9 and TRBJ2-3; the match to TRBD2 covers 7 bases. The germline V gene encodes CDR1 SEHNR and CDR2 FQNEAQ (reference sequence). The CDR3 loop spans 15 amino acids. J lost 0 bases, V lost 4 bases, and 4 bases had no gene match. The CDR3 DNA is TGTGCCAGCAGCTCTAGTAGCGGGAGCACAGATACGCAGTATTTT. It specifies CASSSSSGSTDTQYF. The variable domain in full, with the rest retrieved from reference TRBV7-9 and TRBJ2-3, is DTGVSQNPRHKITKRGQNVTFRCDPISEHNRLYWYRQTLGQGPEFLTYFQNEAQLEKSRLLSDRFSAERPKGSFSTLEIQRTEQGDSAMYLCASSSSSGSTDTQYFGPGTRLTVL.

In this sample, this clone turned up once. V and J are TRBV27 and TRBJ2-7, with 10 nucleotides matching TRBD1. The CDR3 is 14 residues long. CDR1 and CDR2 (germline): MNHEY, SMNVEV (reference sequence). The junction had 5 bases not matched to a gene; V was cut back by 4 bases and J by 5 bases. The chain's CDR3 is CASSSGTGAHEQYF. The CDR3 bases are TGTGCCAGCAGTTCCGGGACAGGGGCCCACGAGCAGTACTTC.

The chain employs TRBV13 and TRBJ2-7; D not resolved. The CDR3 is made up of 13 amino acids. Per the germline V gene, CDR1 is PRHDT and CDR2 is FYEKMQ (reference sequence). V lost 3 bases and J lost 4, with 10 bases in between. The CDR3 sequence: CASSLGEVYEQYF. The CDR3 bases are TGTGCCAGCAGCTTGGGTGAGGTTTACGAGCAGTACTTC.

The rearrangement links TRBV3-1 (or the pseudogene TRBV3-2) to TRBJ1-5; D may be TRBD1 (6 bases). This CDR3 contains 14 residues. V was cut by 1 base and J by 3 bases, with 7 bases left in between. Germline lookup yields CDR1 LGHDT and CDR2 YNNKEL (reference sequence). In DNA, the CDR3 is TGTGCCAGCAGCCAAGGGGACACCAATCAGCCCCAGCATTTT. Translated: CASSQGDTNQPQHF.

The chain couples TRBV29-1 to TRBJ1-1; D is possibly TRBD1 (5 bases). The germline V gene encodes CDR1 SQVTM and CDR2 ANQGSEA. The CDR3 spans 11 residues. V lost 7 bases, J lost 8 bases, and 14 bases lay in between. As DNA, the CDR3 is TGCAGCGCGGGGACCGGGAGAGAAGCTTTCTTT. Its translation: CSAGTGREAFF.

The count of this clone is one. The chain is built from TRBV28 and TRBJ1-6; D may be TRBD1 (5 bases). The CDR3 extends over 14 amino acids. CDR1 and CDR2 from the germline V gene are MDHEN and SYDVKM. Trimming pared 3 bases from V and 4 bases from J, leaving 7 bases between. This CDR3 reads CASSLPGYNSPLHF. The CDR3, as DNA: TGTGCCAGCAGTTTGCCAGGGTATAATTCACCCCTCCACTTT.

This sequence joins TRBV11-3 and TRBJ2-3; TRBD2 agrees at 14 bases. The trim removed 5 bases at V and 5 bases at J, leaving 3 bases unmatched. The CDR3 contains 15 residues. Germline-derived CDR1 and CDR2 are SGHNT and YENEEA. CDR3 region: CASSTGLAGEDTQYF. DNA for the CDR3: TGTGCCAGCAGCACGGGACTAGCGGGGGAAGATACGCAGTATTTT.

This sequence joins TRBV21-1 and TRBJ1-5. TRBV21-1 is annotated as a pseudogene. The CDR3 spans 16 residues. CDR3 sequence reads: CASSKARGGSNQPQHF. CDR3 DNA: TGTGCCAGCAGCAAAGCACGCGGGGGTAGCAATCAGCCCCAGCATTTT.

The rearrangement joins TRBV7-3 to TRBJ2-1; 7 nucleotides align to TRBD1. The germline gives CDR1 SGHTA, CDR2 FQGTGA. J lost 3 bases, V lost 5 bases, and 7 bases had no gene match. CDR3 length: 15 amino acids. CDR3 sequence reads: CASSATGTDYNEQFF. CDR3 sequence (DNA): TGTGCCAGCAGCGCAACCGGGACAGACTACAATGAGCAGTTCTTC.

The chain combines TRBV7-9 with TRBJ2-7; possibly TRBD1 for D (5 bases). CDR3 length equals 12 residues. The germline V gene has CDR1 SEHNR and CDR2 FQNEAQ (reference sequence). Trimming left V 4 bases short and J 6 bases short, with 10 bases between. The CDR3 reads CASSSPQGEQYF. CDR3 bases: TGTGCCAGCAGCTCCCCCCAGGGCGAGCAGTACTTC.

This clone has a handful of counts. V usage is TRBV27 and J usage is TRBJ2-1; the match to TRBD2 covers 12 bases. Germline lookup yields CDR1 MNHEY and CDR2 SMNVEV (reference sequence). The ends lost 1 base at V and 9 bases at J; junction bases unmatched: 7. The CDR3 length is 16 residues. The CDR3 sequence is CASSLFSLAGGSEQFF. CDR3 nucleotide sequence: TGTGCCAGCAGTTTATTTAGTCTAGCGGGAGGGAGTGAGCAGTTCTTC.

The chain employs TRBV29-1 and TRBJ1-4; 8 nucleotides line up with TRBD1. Trimming cost V 6 bases and J 7 bases; bases outside gene matches: 13. The CDR3 spans 15 residues. CDR1 SQVTM and CDR2 ANQGSEA come from the germline V gene. CDR3 in amino acids: CSVAENRGLGEKLFF. DNA for the CDR3: TGCAGCGTAGCTGAAAACAGGGGGTTAGGTGAAAAACTGTTTTTT.